This T cell receptor beta chain was documented in a study of blood T cell repertoires in COVID-19. Study at large: PBMCs, B-cell-depleted T cells, or T cells were the source of the cDNA or gDNA that made up the material.

Authors' methods: Amplification with reference gene primers provided the estimates of nucleated cell counts. Sequencing used immunoSEQ multiplex PCR; TCRdb keeps in-frame clones, though not all of them. The DNA gave D and trimming, while V, J and clone size come from that table. The sample lists about 290,000 clones, around nine tenths occurring once. In terms of age and location, participants ranged from about 18 to 100 years and lived in roughly 22 US areas. Researchers sorted participants into cohorts using their self-reported clinical history. There are 15 residues in the CDR3. V lost 0 bases, J lost 4 bases, and 6 bases stayed unmatched. Germline V gives CDR1 SGHRS, CDR2 YFSETQ.

Sequences were obtained from PBMCs or T cells enriched from blood (not recorded which). The TCR comes from a middle-aged woman who had recovered from COVID-19. The chain uses TRBV5-1 and TRBJ2-7, with TRBD1 identical over 8 bases. The CDR3 DNA reads TGCGCCAGCAGCTTGGGCAGGGGGCTTCAGTACGAGCAGTACTTC. Protein: CASSLGRGLQYEQYF.